Listed below are T cell receptor beta chains from one sample, sequenced in a study of T cell responses to AZD1222 COVID-19 vaccine. Some clones are missing from TCRdb's copy, which holds only in-frame ones; the method was immunoSEQ multiplex PCR. The table records 95,000 to 150,000 clones, approximately 90% of them present only once. The material sequenced was peripheral blood, taken on day 0 of AZD1222 vaccination. The receptors here all came from an adult in good health. Both conserved end residues are part of each CDR3. A D gene is named only where the DNA matches it firmly. Not every row has a clone size; where given, it reads once, few, many or a size class.

abundance | j_gene | len | v_gene | d_gene | CDR3aa | CDR3nt
NA | TRBJ2-3 | 15 | TRBV11-3 | TRBD1 | CASSPRTGVTDTQYF | TGTGCCAGCAGCCCCAGGACAGGGGTCACAGATACGCAGTATTTT
NA | TRBJ2-2 | 14 | TRBV29-1 | TRBD1 | CSSLDRGDTGELFF | TGCAGCTCCTTGGACAGGGGAGATACCGGGGAGCTGTTTTTT
NA | TRBJ2-7 | 15 | TRBV9 | TRBD1 | CASSPQRTGYYEQYF | TGTGCCAGCAGCCCACAGAGGACAGGGTACTACGAGCAGTACTTC
NA | TRBJ2-7 | 13 | TRBV5-4 | TRBD1 | CASRGQGRSEQYF | TGTGCCAGCAGGGGACAGGGAAGGAGCGAGCAGTACTTC
once | TRBJ2-1 | 11 | TRBV12-3/TRBV12-4 | NA | CASSLSDEQFF | TGTGCCAGCAGTTTATCCGATGAGCAGTTCTTC
NA | TRBJ2-5 | 15 | TRBV6-2/TRBV6-3 | NA | CASSYGGRPQETQYF | TGTGCCAGCAGTTACGGCGGACGACCTCAAGAGACCCAGTACTTC
once | TRBJ1-1 | 13 | TRBV28 | NA | CASRVQANTEAFF | TGTGCCAGCAGAGTACAGGCGAACACTGAAGCTTTCTTT
NA | TRBJ1-5 | 16 | TRBV19 | NA | CASSTQGTDFNQPQHF | TGTGCCAGTAGTACTCAGGGAACAGATTTCAATCAGCCCCAGCATTTT
NA | TRBJ1-3 | 15 | TRBV29-1 | NA | CSVGGGINSGNTIYF | TGCAGCGTTGGGGGGGGAATTAACTCTGGAAACACCATATATTTT
NA | TRBJ1-3 | 14 | TRBV29-1 | NA | CSVDGGLAGNTIYF | TGCAGCGTTGATGGGGGGCTGGCTGGAAACACCATATATTTT
few | TRBJ2-7 | 16 | TRBV18 | NA | CASSPSSRTSAGEQYF | TGTGCCAGCTCACCCTCCTCCCGGACCTCCGCGGGCGAGCAGTACTTC
NA | TRBJ2-7 | 14 | TRBV9 | NA | CASSVGLGGYEQYF | TGTGCCAGCAGCGTAGGGCTCGGGGGTTACGAGCAGTACTTC
NA | TRBJ2-2 | 15 | TRBV6-5 | NA | CASEKSGRVNGELFF | TGTGCCAGCGAGAAATCGGGCAGGGTAAACGGGGAGCTGTTTTTT
NA | TRBJ1-1 | 12 | TRBV12-3/TRBV12-4 | TRBD1 | CASSRDSGEAFF | TGTGCCAGCAGTCGGGACAGTGGAGAAGCTTTCTTT
NA | TRBJ2-7 | 15 | TRBV6-5 | TRBD2 | CASSRTGTRNYEQYF | TGTGCCAGCAGTCGGACCGGGACTAGAAACTACGAGCAGTACTTC